Shown below are 21 T cell receptor beta chains from a single sample sequenced in a study of OX40 agonist ivuxolimab in advanced cancers. Only in-frame clones appear in the TCRdb table, and some are missing; sequencing was by immunoSEQ multiplex PCR. The sample includes 55,000 to 65,000 clones, around nine tenths of them seen just once. Sequenced material: CD4+ or CD8+ T cells sorted from blood, taken in a trial of the OX40 agonist ivuxolimab. These receptors all stem from an adult with an advanced solid tumor such as melanoma, head and neck, liver or kidney cancer.

V usage is TRBV11-1 and J usage is TRBJ1-5, with 7 nucleotides matching TRBD1. From germline, CDR1 is SGHAT and CDR2 FQDESV (reference sequence). The CDR3 totals 14 residues. V shed 3 bases and J 7 bases; nucleotides not matched to a gene: 6. The CDR3 DNA is TGTGCCAGCAGCTTGGGGACAGCCGGCCAGCCCCAGCATTTT. Amino acid sequence: CASSLGTAGQPQHF.

The chain recombines TRBV7-9 with TRBJ1-1, with no clear D. Trimming pared 8 bases from V and 1 base from J, leaving 11 bases between. The germline V gene has CDR1 SEHNR and CDR2 FQNEAQ (reference sequence). This CDR3 has 13 amino acids. The CDR3 protein is CASGKQTNTEAFF. The CDR3 region has the DNA TGTGCCAGCGGCAAGCAGACGAACACTGAAGCTTTCTTT.

This clone turned up a few times. The V gene is TRBV29-1, the J gene TRBJ1-5; 7 nucleotides align to TRBD1. Trimming at V came to 0 bases and at J to 7 bases, leaving 6 bases not matched to a gene. CDR3 length equals 14 residues. CDR1 SQVTM and CDR2 ANQGSEA come from the germline V gene. The CDR3 bases are TGCAGCGTTGAAGAAGGGGGCGGAGGGCAGCCCCAGCATTTT. Encoded protein: CSVEEGGGGQPQHF.

The chain carries TRBV30 and TRBJ2-3; D is undetermined. The CDR3 spans 12 residues. V was pared by 5 bases and J by 2 bases, with 8 bases between. Germline CDR1 GTSNPN, CDR2 SVGIG (reference sequence). CDR3 sequence (DNA): TGTGCCTGGGTGGGGTCCACAGATACGCAGTATTTT. Protein product: CAWVGSTDTQYF.

J is TRBJ1-5 and V is TRBV7-2; 11 bases are a match to TRBD1. Germline V gives CDR1 SGHTA, CDR2 FQGNSA. V gave up 4 bases and J gave up 6 bases; unmatched junction bases: 8. CDR3 length equals 16 residues. CDR3 sequence (DNA): TGTGCCAGCAGCTCCCCGGACAGGGGGCGTACTCAGCCCCAGCATTTT. Translated: CASSSPDRGRTQPQHF.

The chain carries TRBV27 and TRBJ2-7; 10 bases match TRBD2. The CDR3 totals 17 residues. Germline CDR1 MNHEY, CDR2 SMNVEV (reference sequence). V was pared by 6 bases and J by 2 bases, with 13 bases of the junction left unmatched. The CDR3 region has the DNA TGTGCCAGCAGCTCTAGGACCGGGACTAGCGTAACCTACGAGCAGTACTTC. Translation gives CASSSRTGTSVTYEQYF.

This rearrangement joins TRBV28 to TRBJ1-5; TRBD1 aligns across 7 bases. The CDR3 totals 12 residues. With V trimmed by 6 bases and J by 8 bases, 4 bases remained unmatched. CDR1 is MDHEN, CDR2 SYDVKM, per germline. DNA of the CDR3: TGTGCCAGCAGATCAGGGGGGGAGCCCCAGCATTTT. It specifies CASRSGGEPQHF.

The gene calls are TRBV7-2 and TRBJ2-5; 7 bases are a match to TRBD1. Germline V gene data show CDR1 as SGHTA and CDR2 as FQGNSA. The ends lost 3 bases at V and 5 bases at J; junction bases unmatched: 9. This CDR3 is 15 amino acids long. The CDR3 region is CASSFNEGQRETQYF. The CDR3 DNA sequence: TGTGCCAGCAGCTTTAACGAGGGACAGAGGGAGACCCAGTACTTC.

The V and J genes are TRBV28 and TRBJ1-1; 8 bases agree with TRBD1. CDR3 size: 13 residues. V was pared by 5 bases and J by 7 bases, with 6 bases of the junction left unmatched. CDR1 MDHEN and CDR2 SYDVKM come from the germline V gene. CDR3 residues: CASSTQGAIEAFF. The CDR3 bases are TGTGCCAGCAGTACTCAGGGGGCTATTGAAGCTTTCTTT.

The J gene is TRBJ2-3, the V gene TRBV19, with TRBD1 identical over 10 bases. V shed 4 bases and J 6 bases; nucleotides not matched to a gene: 7. Germline-derived CDR1 and CDR2 are LNHDA and SQIVND (reference sequence). CDR3 length: 15 amino acids. Here the CDR3 DNA reads TGTGCCAGTAGTAAACTAGCGGACAGGGGGGATACGCAGTATTTT. This encodes CASSKLADRGDTQYF.

This chain uses TRBV5-1 with TRBJ2-7; maybe TRBD2 (6 bases). Germline V gives CDR1 SGHRS, CDR2 YFSETQ. The CDR3 length is 17 residues. V was pared by 2 bases and J by 2 bases, with 20 bases between. The CDR3 sequence: CASSFVSGGLRAYEQYF. For the CDR3, the DNA is TGCGCCAGCAGCTTTGTTAGCGGAGGGTTAAGGGCCTACGAGCAGTACTTC.

The CDR3: CASSPGSGRTDTQYF. DNA of the CDR3: TGTGCCAGCTCACCAGGTAGCGGGAGGACAGATACGCAGTATTTT. The rearrangement uses TRBV18 and TRBJ2-3, with 10 positions matching TRBD2. The CDR3 loop spans 15 amino acids. Per the germline V gene, CDR1 is KGHSH and CDR2 is LQKENI. The V gene end was trimmed by 2 bases and the J gene end by 3 bases; junction bases not matched to a gene: 2.

The chain employs TRBV23-1 and TRBJ1-4; D is uncertain. TRBV23-1 is an open reading frame whose function is uncertain. Trimming stripped 2 bases from V and 8 bases from J, with 21 bases between. The CDR3 spans 17 residues. CDR3 loop: CASSQRGPAREGEKLFF. For the CDR3, the DNA is TGCGCCAGCAGTCAAAGAGGTCCGGCACGCGAAGGGGAAAAACTGTTTTTT.

This chain connects TRBV7-9 to TRBJ2-1; the D is unclear. CDR1 and CDR2 (germline): SEHNR, FQNEAQ (reference sequence). V was pared by 5 bases and J by 12 bases, with 20 bases between. This CDR3 contains 14 residues. The CDR3 spells CASSLNWIGLGQFF. Here the CDR3 DNA reads TGTGCCAGCAGCCTCAATTGGATCGGTCTCGGGCAGTTCTTC.

The rearrangement joins TRBV2 to TRBJ1-6; D is unresolved. Trimming shortened V by 5 bases and J by 0 bases, and 8 bases separated the two germline ends. This CDR3 is built from 15 residues. Germline values: CDR1 SNHLY, CDR2 FYNNEI. CDR3 in amino acids: CASSKESSYNSPLHF. In DNA, the CDR3 is TGTGCCAGCAGTAAGGAGAGCTCCTATAATTCACCCCTCCACTTT.

Concerning this clone itself: This CDR3 is also generated by other DNA sequences in the sample. This sequence joins TRBV9 and TRBJ1-5; D uncertain. The CDR3 totals 14 residues. Germline V gene data show CDR1 as SGDLS and CDR2 as YYNGEE. V gave up 0 bases and J gave up 4 bases, with 8 bases separating them. The CDR3 is CASSVAGNNQPQHF. CDR3 nucleotide sequence: TGTGCCAGCAGCGTAGCTGGGAATAATCAGCCCCAGCATTTT.

This chain joins TRBV7-8 and TRBJ1-4, with D hard to call. Germline V gene data show CDR1 as SGHVS and CDR2 as FQNEAQ. The CDR3 extends over 14 amino acids. Trimming stripped 5 bases from V and 2 bases from J, with 9 bases between. The CDR3 DNA reads TGTGCCAGCAGCCCTAGTAGGACTAATGAAAAACTGTTTTTT. Protein sequence: CASSPSRTNEKLFF. Using reference TRBV7-8 and TRBJ1-4 for the parts outside the CDR3, the full variable domain is GAGVSQSPRYKVAKRGQDVALRCDPISGHVSLFWYQQALGQGPEFLTYFQNEAQLDKSGLPSDRFFAERPEGSVSTLKIQRTQQEDSAVYLCASSPSRTNEKLFFGSGTQLSVL.

The chain links TRBV19 to TRBJ2-5; D not resolved. Germline loops: CDR1 LNHDA, CDR2 SQIVND (reference sequence). V dropped 4 bases and J dropped 4 bases, with 13 bases sitting between them. The CDR3 consists of 14 residues. The CDR3 sequence: CASSNQASGETQYF. CDR3 nucleotides: TGTGCCAGTAGTAATCAGGCTTCAGGAGAGACCCAGTACTTC.

The rearrangement joins TRBV9 to TRBJ2-1; tentatively, D is TRBD2 (6 bases). Germline V gives CDR1 SGDLS, CDR2 YYNGEE. Trimming took off 6 bases at V and 1 base at J, with 14 bases between the two ends. The CDR3 spans 15 residues. The CDR3 DNA sequence: TGTGCCAGCACCGTCGGAGCGGGTTCCTACAATGAGCAGTTCTTC. Amino acids: CASTVGAGSYNEQFF.

The chain carries TRBV5-5 and TRBJ1-4, with D unresolved. The CDR3 has 14 residues. V was pared by 2 bases and J by 6 bases, with 11 bases between. Looked up from germline, CDR1 is SGHKS and CDR2 is YYEKEE (reference sequence). CDR3 amino acids: CASSFGSLDEKLFF. For the CDR3, the DNA is TGTGCCAGCAGCTTTGGTTCCCTGGATGAAAAACTGTTTTTT.

Here the CDR3 DNA reads TGTGCCAGCAGCAAACCCGGGACTAGCGGGGGCGCCTTCGTGCAGTTCTTC. Its protein is CASSKPGTSGGAFVQFF. The rearrangement links TRBV21-1 to TRBJ2-1; the table's D gene call, TRBD2, was not cross checked with the DNA. TRBV21-1 is annotated as a pseudogene. The CDR3 runs to 17 residues.